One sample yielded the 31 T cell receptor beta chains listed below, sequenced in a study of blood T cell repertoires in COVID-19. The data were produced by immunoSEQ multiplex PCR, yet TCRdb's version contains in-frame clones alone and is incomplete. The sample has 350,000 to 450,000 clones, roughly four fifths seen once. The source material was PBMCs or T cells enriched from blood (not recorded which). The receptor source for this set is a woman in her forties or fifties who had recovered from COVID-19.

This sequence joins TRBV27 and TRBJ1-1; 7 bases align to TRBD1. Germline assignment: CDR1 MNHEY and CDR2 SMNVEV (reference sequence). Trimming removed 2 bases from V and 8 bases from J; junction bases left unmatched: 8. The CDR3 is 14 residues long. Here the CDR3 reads CASSLNRGSFEAFF. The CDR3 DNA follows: TGTGCCAGCAGTTTAAACAGGGGATCGTTCGAAGCTTTCTTT.

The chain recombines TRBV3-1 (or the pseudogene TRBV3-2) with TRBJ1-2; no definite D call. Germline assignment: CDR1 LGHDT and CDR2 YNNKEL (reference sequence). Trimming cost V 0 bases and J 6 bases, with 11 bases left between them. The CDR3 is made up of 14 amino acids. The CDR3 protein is CASSQDGFGDGYTF. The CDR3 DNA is TGTGCCAGCAGCCAAGATGGATTCGGAGATGGCTACACCTTC.

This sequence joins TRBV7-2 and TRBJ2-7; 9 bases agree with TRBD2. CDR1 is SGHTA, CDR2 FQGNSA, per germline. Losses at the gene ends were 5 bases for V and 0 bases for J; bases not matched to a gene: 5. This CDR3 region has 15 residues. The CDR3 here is CASSQTSGSSYEQYF. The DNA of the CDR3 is TGTGCCAGCAGCCAAACTAGCGGGTCCTCCTACGAGCAGTACTTC.

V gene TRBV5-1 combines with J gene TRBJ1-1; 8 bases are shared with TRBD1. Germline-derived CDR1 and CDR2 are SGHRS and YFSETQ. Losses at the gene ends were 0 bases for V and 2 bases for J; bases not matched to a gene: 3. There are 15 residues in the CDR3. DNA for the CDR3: TGCGCCAGCAGCTTGGACAGGGGGGCAAACACTGAAGCTTTCTTT. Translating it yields CASSLDRGANTEAFF.

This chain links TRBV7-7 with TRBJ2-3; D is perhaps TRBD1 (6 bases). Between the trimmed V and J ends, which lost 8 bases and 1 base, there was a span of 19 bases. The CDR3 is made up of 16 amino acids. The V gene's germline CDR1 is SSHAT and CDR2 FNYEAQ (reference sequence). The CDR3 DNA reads TGTGCCAGCGCCCCGGCGGCAGGGGCCGGCACAGATACGCAGTATTTT. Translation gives CASAPAAGAGTDTQYF.

The CDR3: CASSQTGIGSPLHF. The CDR3 DNA follows: TGCGCCAGCAGCCAGACAGGGATAGGATCACCCCTCCACTTT. This chain joins TRBV5-1 and TRBJ1-6, with 7 nucleotides matching TRBD1. This CDR3 is built from 14 residues. With 4 bases clipped from V and 10 bases from J, the junction kept 8 bases outside the gene matches. CDR1 SGHRS and CDR2 YFSETQ come from the germline V gene.

CDR3 in amino acids: CSAPGDWSPYQLFF. The CDR3 region has the DNA TGCAGCGCCCCCGGGGACTGGAGTCCCTATCAGCTGTTCTTC. The V and J genes are TRBV29-1 and TRBJ2-1, with D tentatively TRBD2 (6 bases). Trimming took off 7 bases at V and 15 bases at J, with 28 bases between the two ends. This CDR3 contains 14 residues. Germline V gives CDR1 SQVTM, CDR2 ANQGSEA.

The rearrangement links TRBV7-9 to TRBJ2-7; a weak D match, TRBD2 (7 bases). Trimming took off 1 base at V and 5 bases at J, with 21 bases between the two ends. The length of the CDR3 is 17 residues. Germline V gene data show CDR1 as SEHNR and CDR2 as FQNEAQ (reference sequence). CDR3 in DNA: TGTGCCAGCAGCTTAGGGGGGGGACACCCGGGCGGCGACGAGCAGTACTTC. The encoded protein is CASSLGGGHPGGDEQYF.

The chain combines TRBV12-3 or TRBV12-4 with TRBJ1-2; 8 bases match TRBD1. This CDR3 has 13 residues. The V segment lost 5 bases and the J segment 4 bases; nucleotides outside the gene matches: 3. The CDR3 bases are TGTGCCAGCAGTGGACAGGGTGGCTATGGCTACACCTTC. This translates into CASSGQGGYGYTF.

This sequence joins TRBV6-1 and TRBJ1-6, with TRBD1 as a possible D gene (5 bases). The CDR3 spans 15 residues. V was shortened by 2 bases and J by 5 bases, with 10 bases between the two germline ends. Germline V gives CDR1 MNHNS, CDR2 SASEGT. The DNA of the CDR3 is TGTGCCAGCAGTGAATTGGGGCAGAATAATTCACCCCTCCACTTT. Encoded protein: CASSELGQNNSPLHF.

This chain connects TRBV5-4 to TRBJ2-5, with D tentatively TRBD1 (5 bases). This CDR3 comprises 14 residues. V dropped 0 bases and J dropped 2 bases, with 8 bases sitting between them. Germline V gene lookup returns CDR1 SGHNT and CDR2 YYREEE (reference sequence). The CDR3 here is CASSLGQKQETQYF. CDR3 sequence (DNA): TGTGCCAGCAGCTTGGGACAGAAACAAGAGACCCAGTACTTC.

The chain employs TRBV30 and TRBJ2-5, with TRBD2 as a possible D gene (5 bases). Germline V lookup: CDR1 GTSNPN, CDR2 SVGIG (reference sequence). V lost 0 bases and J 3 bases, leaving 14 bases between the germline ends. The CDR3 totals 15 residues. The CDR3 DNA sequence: TGTGCCTGGAGTGTGGGTCTTACGGGGAAAGAGACCCAGTACTTC. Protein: CAWSVGLTGKETQYF. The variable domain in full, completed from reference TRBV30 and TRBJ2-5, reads SQTIHQWPATLVQPVGSPLSLECTVEGTSNPNLYWYRQAAGRGLQLLFYSVGIGQISSEVPQNLSASRPQDRQFILSSKKLLLSDSGFYLCAWSVGLTGKETQYFGPGTRLLVL.

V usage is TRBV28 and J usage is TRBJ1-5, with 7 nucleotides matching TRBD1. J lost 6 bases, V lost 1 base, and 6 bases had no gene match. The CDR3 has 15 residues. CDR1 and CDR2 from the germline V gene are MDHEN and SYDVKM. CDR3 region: CASSLSRDSGQPQHF. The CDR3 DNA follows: TGTGCCAGCAGTTTATCTCGGGACAGCGGTCAGCCCCAGCATTTT.

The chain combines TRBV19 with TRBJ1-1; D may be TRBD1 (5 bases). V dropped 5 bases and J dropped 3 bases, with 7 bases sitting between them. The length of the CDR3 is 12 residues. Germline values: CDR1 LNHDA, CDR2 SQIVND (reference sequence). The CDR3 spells CASSPGDTEAFF. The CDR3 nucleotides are TGTGCCAGTAGTCCGGGGGACACTGAAGCTTTCTTT. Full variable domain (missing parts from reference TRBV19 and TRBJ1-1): DGGITQSPKYLFRKEGQNVTLSCEQNLNHDAMYWYRQDPGQGLRLIYYSQIVNDFQKGDIAEGYSVSREKKESFPLTVTSAQKNPTAFYLCASSPGDTEAFFGQGTRLTVV.

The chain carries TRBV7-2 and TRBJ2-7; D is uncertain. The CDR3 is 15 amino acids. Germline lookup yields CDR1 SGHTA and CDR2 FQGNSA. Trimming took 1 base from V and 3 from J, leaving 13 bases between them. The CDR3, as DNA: TGTGCCAGCAGCTTAGATGCGGTGGAAGGCTACGAGCAGTACTTC. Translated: CASSLDAVEGYEQYF.

The CDR3 region is CASSLSETQYF. The CDR3 DNA reads as TGTGCCAGCAGCTTATCGGAGACCCAGTACTTC. The rearrangement joins TRBV7-6 to TRBJ2-5; D is undetermined. Between the trimmed V and J ends, which lost 2 bases and 5 bases, there was a span of 3 bases. The CDR3 loop spans 11 amino acids. CDR1 SGHVS and CDR2 FNYEAQ come from the germline V gene.

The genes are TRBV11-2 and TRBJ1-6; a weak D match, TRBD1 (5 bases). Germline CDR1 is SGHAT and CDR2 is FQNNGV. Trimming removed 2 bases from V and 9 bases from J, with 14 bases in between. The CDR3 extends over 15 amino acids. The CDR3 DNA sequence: TGTGCCAGCAGCTTATTTATAGGGGATCGTTCACCCCTCCACTTT. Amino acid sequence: CASSLFIGDRSPLHF.

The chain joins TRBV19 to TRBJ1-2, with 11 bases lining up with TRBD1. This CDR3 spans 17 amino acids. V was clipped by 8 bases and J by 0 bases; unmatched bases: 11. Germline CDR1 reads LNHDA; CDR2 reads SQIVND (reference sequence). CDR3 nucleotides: TGTGCCAGTCTTGGACAGGGGGCTAATCGGGCTAACTATGGCTACACCTTC. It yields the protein CASLGQGANRANYGYTF.

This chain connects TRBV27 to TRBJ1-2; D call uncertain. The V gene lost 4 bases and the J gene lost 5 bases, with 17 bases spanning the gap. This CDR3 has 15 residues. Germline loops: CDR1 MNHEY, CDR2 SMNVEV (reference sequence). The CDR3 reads CASSSLDTYVYGYTF. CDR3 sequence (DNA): TGTGCCAGCAGTTCCCTTGACACCTACGTTTATGGCTACACCTTC.

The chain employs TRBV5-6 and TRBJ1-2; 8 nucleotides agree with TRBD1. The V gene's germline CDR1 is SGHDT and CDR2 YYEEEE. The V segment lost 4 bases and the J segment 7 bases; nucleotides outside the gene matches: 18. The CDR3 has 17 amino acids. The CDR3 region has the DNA TGTGCCAGCAGCCCCCTTGCCTGGGCAGGGGGCAATGGTGGCTACACCTTC. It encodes CASSPLAWAGGNGGYTF.

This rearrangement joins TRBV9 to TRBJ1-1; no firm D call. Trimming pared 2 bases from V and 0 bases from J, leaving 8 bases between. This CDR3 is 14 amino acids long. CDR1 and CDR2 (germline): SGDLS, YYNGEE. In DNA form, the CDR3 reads TGTGCCAGCAGCGTTTCTCTGTTGAACACTGAAGCTTTCTTT. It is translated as CASSVSLLNTEAFF.

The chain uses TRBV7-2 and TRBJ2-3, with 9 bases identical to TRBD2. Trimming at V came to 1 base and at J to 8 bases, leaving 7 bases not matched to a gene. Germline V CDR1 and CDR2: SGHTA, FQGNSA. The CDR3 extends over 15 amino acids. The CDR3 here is CASSLEASGTVTQYF. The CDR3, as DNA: TGTGCCAGCAGCTTAGAAGCTAGCGGGACGGTTACGCAGTATTTT.

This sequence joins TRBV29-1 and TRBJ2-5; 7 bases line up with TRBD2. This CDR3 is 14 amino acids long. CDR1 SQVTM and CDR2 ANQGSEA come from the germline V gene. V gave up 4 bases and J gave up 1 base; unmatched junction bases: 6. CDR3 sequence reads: CSVGGGGFQETQYF. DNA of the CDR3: TGCAGCGTTGGGGGCGGGGGTTTCCAAGAGACCCAGTACTTC.

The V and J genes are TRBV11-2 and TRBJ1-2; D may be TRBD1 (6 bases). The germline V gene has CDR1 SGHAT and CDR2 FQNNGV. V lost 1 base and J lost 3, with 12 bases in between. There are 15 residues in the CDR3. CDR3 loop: CASSLVGGAYYGYTF. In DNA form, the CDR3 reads TGTGCCAGCAGCTTAGTCGGGGGGGCCTACTATGGCTACACCTTC.

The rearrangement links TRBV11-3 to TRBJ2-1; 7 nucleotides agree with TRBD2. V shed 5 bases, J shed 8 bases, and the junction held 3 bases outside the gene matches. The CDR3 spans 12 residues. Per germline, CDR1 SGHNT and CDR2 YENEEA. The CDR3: CASSRGDYEQFF. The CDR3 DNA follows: TGTGCCAGCAGCCGGGGGGACTATGAGCAGTTCTTC.

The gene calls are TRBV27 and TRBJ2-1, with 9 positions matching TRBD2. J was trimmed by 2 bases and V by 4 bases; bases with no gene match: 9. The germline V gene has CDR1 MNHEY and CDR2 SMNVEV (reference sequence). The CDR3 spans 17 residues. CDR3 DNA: TGTGCCAGCAGTTCGATCTCTAGCGGGGTCCCCTACAATGAGCAGTTCTTC. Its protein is CASSSISSGVPYNEQFF.

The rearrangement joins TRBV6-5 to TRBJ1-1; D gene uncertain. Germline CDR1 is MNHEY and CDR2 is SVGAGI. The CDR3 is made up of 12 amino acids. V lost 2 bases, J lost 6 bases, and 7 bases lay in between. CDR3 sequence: CASSYGPAEAFF. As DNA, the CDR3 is TGTGCCAGCAGTTACGGGCCGGCTGAAGCTTTCTTT.

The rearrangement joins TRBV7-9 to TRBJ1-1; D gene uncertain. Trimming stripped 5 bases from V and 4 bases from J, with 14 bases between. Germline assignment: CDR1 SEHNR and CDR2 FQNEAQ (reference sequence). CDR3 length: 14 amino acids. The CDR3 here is CASSPPAAITEAFF. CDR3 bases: TGTGCCAGCAGCCCGCCCGCGGCTATCACTGAAGCTTTCTTT.

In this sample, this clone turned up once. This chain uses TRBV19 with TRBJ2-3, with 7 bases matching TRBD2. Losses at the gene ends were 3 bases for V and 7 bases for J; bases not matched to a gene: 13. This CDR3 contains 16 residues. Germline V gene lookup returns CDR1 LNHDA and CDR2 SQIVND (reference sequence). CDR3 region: CASSIGGAGIGYTQYF. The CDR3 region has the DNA TGTGCCAGTAGTATCGGTGGAGCGGGAATAGGCTATACGCAGTATTTT.

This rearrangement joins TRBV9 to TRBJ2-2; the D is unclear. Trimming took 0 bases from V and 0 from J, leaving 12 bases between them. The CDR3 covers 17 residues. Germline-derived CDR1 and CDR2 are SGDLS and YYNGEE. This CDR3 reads CASSVAPIRANTGELFF. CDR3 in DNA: TGTGCCAGCAGCGTAGCCCCAATCCGGGCGAACACCGGGGAGCTGTTTTTT. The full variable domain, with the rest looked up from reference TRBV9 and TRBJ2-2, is DSGVTQTPKHLITATGQRVTLRCSPRSGDLSVYWYQQSLDQGLQFLIQYYNGEERAKGNILERFSAQQFPDLHSELNLSSLELGDSALYFCASSVAPIRANTGELFFGEGSRLTVL.

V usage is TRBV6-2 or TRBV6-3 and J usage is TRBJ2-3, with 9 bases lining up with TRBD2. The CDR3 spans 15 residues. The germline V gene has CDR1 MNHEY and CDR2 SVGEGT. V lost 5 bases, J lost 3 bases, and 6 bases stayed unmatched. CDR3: CASSHRGLATDTQYF. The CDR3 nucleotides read TGTGCCAGCAGTCACAGGGGACTAGCTACAGATACGCAGTATTTT.